This TCR beta chain was recorded in a study of a mutant IDH1 vaccine in newly diagnosed glioma. Study in general: The treated population exhibited a male proportion of approximately 62%, a female proportion of about 38%, and a mean age of around 40 years. Therapy received beforehand was radiotherapy, temozolomide, or both, with most patients given both. Overall study results and limits: Roughly 92% of patients showed vaccine-induced immune responses across multiple MHC alleles.

Using immunoSEQ multiplex PCR, the repertoire was profiled, and TCRdb retains in-frame clones only, with some absent. Of 65,000 to 70,000 clones in the sample, approximately 82% were seen once. Points on this clone: The antigen remains unidentified.

Time point described: baseline, week 1 (first vaccination visit). The treatment is: pre-vaccination baseline after standard-of-care therapy. This CDR3 comprises 16 residues. CDR1 MGHDK and CDR2 SYGVNS come from the germline V gene. Trimming pared 3 bases from V and 10 bases from J, leaving 21 bases between. This material consisted of peripheral blood mononuclear cells (PBMCs), taken from a glioma patient treated with radiotherapy, temozolomide or both. The chain uses TRBV25-1 and TRBJ1-4, with D possibly being TRBD1 (6 bases). The clonotype originates from a young woman with glioma. Some clones in this sample may be carry-over from other donors' samples. The CDR3 spells CASSDPIGTSRGKLFF. The DNA of the CDR3 is TGTGCCAGCAGTGACCCGATTGGGACATCCCGGGGAAAACTGTTTTTT. Drawing the rest from reference TRBV25-1 and TRBJ1-4, the complete variable domain is EADIYQTPRYLVIGTGKKITLECSQTMGHDKMYWYQQDPGMELHLIHYSYGVNSTEKGDLSSESTVSRIRTEHFPLTLESARPSHTSQYLCASSDPIGTSRGKLFFGSGTQLSVL.